This entry describes one T cell receptor (beta chain). The count of this clone is one. It has no known antigen specificity. No base quality information exists; no much larger clone differs at one position. The data belong to a study of control samples from healthy donors and cancer patients (dated by TCRdb to 2019 to 2021). The library was prepared using the immunoSEQ multiplex PCR assay. The table comes from immuneACCESS by way of TCRdb, which keeps in-frame sequences with V and J called. Part of the clones is missing from these tables; in studies checked, under half for an unresolved V gene and the rest for unknown reasons. This sample is represented by some 79,000 clones; roughly 90% of them were singletons. Clones ranked in the top ten supply 7.2% of the sample. Trimming removed 0 bases from V and 1 base from J, leaving 6 bases between the germline ends. Taken from cysteine to phenylalanine, the CDR3 has 13 residues. Solely the CDR3 DNA is kept, with 39 bases framed from the first base. Based on the germline V gene (reference sequence), the CDR1 and CDR2 sequences are GTSNPN and SVGIG.

The chain uses TRBV30 and TRBJ1-1; the D segment cannot be called with confidence. The clonotype comes from a man aged 50-59 years in good health. Sequenced sample: blood. The CDR3 protein sequence reads: CAWSVGPNTEAFF. The nucleotide sequence is TGTGCCTGGAGTGTAGGACCGAACACTGAAGCTTTCTTT. Reference TRBV30 and TRBJ1-1 proteins supply the regions before and after the CDR3; the full variable domain is: SQTIHQWPATLVQPVGSPLSLECTVEGTSNPNLYWYRQAAGRGLQLLFYSVGIGQISSEVPQNLSASRPQDRQFILSSKKLLLSDSGFYLCAWSVGPNTEAFFGQGTRLTVV.